Listed below are T cell receptor beta chains from one sample, sequenced in a study of blood T cell repertoires in COVID-19. Some clones are missing from TCRdb's copy, which holds only in-frame ones; the method was immunoSEQ multiplex PCR. The sample holds about 260,000 clones, under 90% seen once. The sample comprised peripheral blood. These receptors originate from a human donor in a cohort sampled during active COVID-19. Each CDR3 is given with its conserved first and last residue. The order of the fields is D gene, V gene, J gene, clone size, CDR3 DNA, CDR3 protein. D genes are given only for firm matches. Clone sizes are given selectively: once, few, many, or a class where the clone is expanded.

TRBD1,TRBV13,TRBJ2-7,few,TGTGCCAGCAGCTTATTGACGTCAGGGGGCTCCTACGAGCAGTACTTC,CASSLLTSGGSYEQYF
TRBD1,TRBV5-4,TRBJ1-2,once,TGTGCCAGCAGCCTCACGGGACAGGGCTATGGCTACACCTTC,CASSLTGQGYGYTF
.,TRBV2,TRBJ1-2,.,TGTGCCAGCAGGGGATTGACTACTAACTATGGCTACACCTTC,CASRGLTTNYGYTF
.,TRBV15,TRBJ2-7,.,TGTGCCACCAGCAGAGGTGGCGGTCGGAAGCAGTACTTC,CATSRGGGRKQYF
TRBD2,TRBV7-2,TRBJ2-7,once,TGTGCCAGCAGCTTAGCATTTACTAGCGGGTATTACGAGCAGTACTTC,CASSLAFTSGYYEQYF
.,TRBV28,TRBJ2-5,.,TGTGCCAGCAGTTTGGGGAGGACTCAAGAGACCCAGTACTTC,CASSLGRTQETQYF
TRBD2,TRBV11-2,TRBJ2-3,.,TGTGCCAGCAGCCCTTGGACTAGCGGGAGAGGTGGAGATACGCAGTATTTT,CASSPWTSGRGGDTQYF
.,TRBV5-5,TRBJ2-3,many,TGTGCCAGCAGCTTTCTAGGCAGGGGCAGCACAGATACGCAGTATTTT,CASSFLGRGSTDTQYF
TRBD1,TRBV7-6,TRBJ2-6,.,TGTGCCAGCACCCCGGGACAGGTCATCTCTGGGGCCAACGTCCTGACTTTC,CASTPGQVISGANVLTF
.,TRBV19,TRBJ1-6,.,TGTGCCAGTAGTCCCGCCCGACAGGCGGCTTATTCACCCCTCCACTTT,CASSPARQAAYSPLHF
TRBD1,TRBV7-3,TRBJ2-3,.,TGTGCCAGCAGCAGGACAGGGGGCACAGATACGCAGTATTTT,CASSRTGGTDTQYF
.,TRBV7-8,TRBJ1-5,once,TGTGCCAGCAGCTTAGGCGCCGGTGATCAGCCCCAGCATTTT,CASSLGAGDQPQHF
.,TRBV15,TRBJ2-2,.,TGTGCCACCGAAGCGAGGCTAGGGAACACCGGGGAGCTGTTTTTT,CATEARLGNTGELFF
.,TRBV6-5,TRBJ1-5,.,TGTGCCAGCAGGACTGGACACCGCAATCAGCCCCAGCATTTT,CASRTGHRNQPQHF
TRBD1,TRBV27,TRBJ1-1,.,TGTGCCAGCAGTGCAGGGGGCTTTACTGAAGCTTTCTTT,CASSAGGFTEAFF
TRBD1,TRBV5-5,TRBJ1-2,.,TGTGCCAGCAGCCCGACAGGGGGCACTTTTGGCTACACCTTC,CASSPTGGTFGYTF
.,TRBV5-1,TRBJ2-5,.,TGCGCCAGCGGTTTGGCGACAGGAATACAAGAGACCCAGTACTTC,CASGLATGIQETQYF
.,TRBV11-2,TRBJ1-4,.,TGTGCCAGCAGCTCACGACGGGGGGAAAAACTGTTTTTT,CASSSRRGEKLFF